This note documents a single T cell receptor beta chain sequence. Germline V CDR1 and CDR2: SGHRS, YFSETQ. Between the trimmed V and J ends, which lost 4 bases and 2 bases, there was a span of 14 bases. The CDR3 spans 15 residues. Original handling: Using reference gene primer amplification, nucleated cell counts were estimated. Measured with immunoSEQ multiplex PCR; TCRdb has only the in-frame clones, and not every one. The V and J calls and clone size come from that table; D and trimming were worked out from the DNA. The sample carries 100,000 or so clones, more than 70% recorded once. The data stem from a study of blood T cell repertoires in COVID-19. Study background: The origin of the acute and convalescent COVID-19 samples was the United States, Italy and Spain. Nucleic acid was either cDNA or gDNA, and it came from T cells, B-cell-depleted T cells, or PBMCs.

The gene calls are TRBV5-1 and TRBJ2-3, with a weak D call TRBD2 (6 bases). The clonotype comes from a human donor in a cohort sampled during active COVID-19. The specimen sequenced was peripheral blood. The CDR3, as DNA: TGCGCCAGCAGCCCCTTACGGGGGAACACAGATACGCAGTATTTT. Amino acid sequence: CASSPLRGNTDTQYF.